The clone carrying this TCR beta chain was counted only a few times. Its antigen is not known. The sample comes from a study of blood T cells in healthy people across ages. Healthy Russian Caucasian donors spanned ages about 6 to 100 years. General observations from the study: TCR beta diversity per million T cells fell roughly linearly with age. The CMV status of each donor remained undetermined, and this could have confounded shifts in expanded clonotypes.

The CDR3 totals 16 residues. CDR1 is DFQATT, CDR2 SNEGSKA, per germline (reference sequence). V lost 7 bases, J lost 6 bases, and 26 bases lay in between. The second PCR ran roughly 6 to 11 cycles with a sample-barcoded 5' primer and J-beta primers. Individual samples furnished no less than 3 million CDR3-containing paired-end reads apiece. MiXCR, run by TCRdb on the 5' RACE reads, gives a single entry per CDR3 protein. This table holds around 2 million distinct CDR3 sequences, roughly 43% found once. The chain combines TRBV20-1 with TRBJ2-3, with D tentatively TRBD1 or TRBD2 (5 bases each). Source material: blood. This TCR derives from a human donor in good health. CDR3 bases: TGCAGTGGAGGACGGAGGTTCAGTGGGGGTACGGATACGCAGTATTTT. Residues: CSGGRRFSGGTDTQYF.